Included here is one TCR beta chain sequence, with context. The ends were cut back, 4 bases at V and 0 bases at J, with 14 bases in the middle. The CDR3 runs 16 residues. Germline values: CDR1 SGDLS, CDR2 YYNGEE. The sample comes from a study of blood T cell repertoires in COVID-19. Study-wide background: From the United States, Italy and Spain came samples of acute and convalescent COVID-19. In each case, the material was cDNA or gDNA derived from T cells, B-cell-depleted T cells, or PBMCs.

Per the study methods: Estimated nucleated cell counts came from reference gene primer amplification. Only in-frame clones appear in the TCRdb table, and some are missing; sequencing was by immunoSEQ multiplex PCR. V and J calls and clone size are copied from that table; D and trimming were computed from the DNA. This repertoire shows roughly 150,000 clones, under 85% found once; its top ten account for around 3.5%. The sequenced sample was peripheral blood. V gene TRBV9 combines with J gene TRBJ1-3; D is unclear. The receptor was derived from a woman of 80 years or more with acute or convalescent COVID-19. The CDR3 reads CASSTGPGSSGNTIYF. Written as DNA, the CDR3 is TGTGCCAGCAGCACCGGGCCGGGGAGCTCTGGAAACACCATATATTTT.